The rows below give T cell receptor beta chains drawn from one sample of a study of STAT5B mutations in CD4+ large granular lymphocyte leukemia. Here immunoSEQ multiplex PCR was the method, and the copy in TCRdb shows in-frame clones only, minus some. The data show 30,000 to 40,000 clones, with approximately 88% seen just once and approximately 0.97% held by the top ten. The specimen was CD4+ T cells from blood buffy coats. These receptors all stem from a human donor in good health. Each CDR3 is given with its conserved first and last residue. A D gene is named only where the DNA matches it firmly. Expanded clones are given a class, and other clones once, few, many or no size at all.

>.|12|TRBV6-1|TRBJ2-1|.
TGTGCCAGCAGTTTTTCAGGGGATGAGCAGTTCTTC
CASSFSGDEQFF
>.|12|TRBV2|TRBJ2-7|.
TGTGCCAGCACGGGAGAATCCTACGAGCAGTACTTC
CASTGESYEQYF
>TRBD1|15|TRBV5-1|TRBJ1-6|few
TGCGCCAGCAGCTCGGGTGGGACAGCCGATTCACCCCTCCACTTT
CASSSGGTADSPLHF
>.|15|TRBV6-5|TRBJ1-5|.
TGTGCCAGCAGTTCGGCCCTGGGGTGGGGCCAGCCCCAGCATTTT
CASSSALGWGQPQHF
>.|18|TRBV11-2|TRBJ1-1|.
TGTGCCAGCAGCAAAAGGGGTCCCAGGGGCAGTATGAACACTGAAGCTTTCTTT
CASSKRGPRGSMNTEAFF
>.|15|TRBV9|TRBJ2-3|.
TGTGCCAGCAGCGTCAGGAGGGCGGGCACAGATACGCAGTATTTT
CASSVRRAGTDTQYF
>TRBD1|14|TRBV6-1|TRBJ1-3|.
TGTGCCAGCAGCAAAGGGGGCGACGGAAACACCATATATTTT
CASSKGGDGNTIYF
>.|13|TRBV7-9|TRBJ1-5|.
TGTGCCAGCAGCTTTTCAGAAAGTCAGCCCCAGCATTTT
CASSFSESQPQHF
>.|15|TRBV5-4|TRBJ2-4|.
TGTGCCAGCAGCACCCGGACAGATGTCAAAAACATTCAGTACTTC
CASSTRTDVKNIQYF
>TRBD1|14|TRBV4-3|TRBJ1-1|.
TGCGCCAGCAGCCAAGGGGACAGGAACACTGAAGCTTTCTTT
CASSQGDRNTEAFF
>.|17|TRBV5-1|TRBJ1-1|.
TGCGCCAGCAGCTTGGCCAGGGGCAAACCTCCCAACACTGAAGCTTTCTTT
CASSLARGKPPNTEAFF
>TRBD1|15|TRBV9|TRBJ2-5|.
TGTGCCAGCAGCGTAGAGATAGGACAGGGGGAGACCCAGTACTTC
CASSVEIGQGETQYF
>TRBD1|18|TRBV11-2|TRBJ1-5|once
TGTGCCAGCAGCTTAGATCTTTTTGGGACAGCCTACAATCAGCCCCAGCATTTT
CASSLDLFGTAYNQPQHF
>.|14|TRBV2|TRBJ2-7|.
TGTGCCAGCAGGACTCTCCGCGGTAGATACGAGCAGTACTTC
CASRTLRGRYEQYF
>.|12|TRBV2|TRBJ2-7|.
TGTGCCAGCAGTCAAACAGGATACGAGCAGTACTTC
CASSQTGYEQYF
>.|14|TRBV11-2|TRBJ1-2|.
TGTGCCAGCAGCGCAGGGGACCGGAACTATGGCTACACCTTC
CASSAGDRNYGYTF
>TRBD1|15|TRBV18|TRBJ2-3|.
TGTGCCAGCTCACCACCGGACAGGGTAATAGATACGCAGTATTTT
CASSPPDRVIDTQYF
>.|15|TRBV18|TRBJ1-4|.
TGTGCCAGCTCACCACAGGTCCTTCGGGGTGAAAAACTGTTTTTT
CASSPQVLRGEKLFF
>.|15|TRBV18|TRBJ2-7|.
TGTGCCAGCTCACCGGGGCAGGCTATCTCCTACGAGCAGTACTTC
CASSPGQAISYEQYF
>.|15|TRBV10-2|TRBJ2-3|.
TGCGCCTCCCGACAATGGGGGGCAGACACCGATACGCAGTATTTT
CASRQWGADTDTQYF
>.|15|TRBV5-6|TRBJ2-1|.
TGTGCCAGCAGCTCTATCATCCAGACCTACAATGAGCAGTTCTTC
CASSSIIQTYNEQFF
>.|15|TRBV5-5|TRBJ2-7|.
TGTGCCAGCAGCTTGCTGGCAGGACTACCCTACGAGCAGTACTTC
CASSLLAGLPYEQYF
>.|13|TRBV27|TRBJ2-5|.
TGTGCCAGCAGTCCCCAGGGGAGAGAGACCCAGTACTTC
CASSPQGRETQYF
>.|14|TRBV5-1|TRBJ1-2|.
TGCGCCAGCAGGTTTTTCCAGGGGAACTATGGCTACACCTTC
CASRFFQGNYGYTF
>.|15|TRBV7-2|TRBJ2-1|.
TGTGCCAGCAGCTTAGTAGCAGGTAGTGGCGGGGAGCAGTTCTTC
CASSLVAGSGGEQFF
>.|15|TRBV21-1|TRBJ1-1|few
TGTGCCAGCAGCCAATGGACAGGGATGAACACTGAAGCTTTCTTT
CASSQWTGMNTEAFF